This section outlines one T cell receptor (beta chain) sequence together with its context. What it binds is not known. This record belongs to a study of CXCR3-negative and CXCR3-positive naive CD8 T cells. Points from the study as a whole: Naive cells positive for CXCR3 carried more hydrophobic TRB CDR3s than CXCR3-negative ones.

The authors made the TRB cDNA libraries by 5' RACE using UMI labels. TCRdb reprocessed the 5' RACE reads; each CDR3 protein has one entry and no DNA is given. The sample table includes roughly 61,000 distinct CDR3 sequences. This sequence was found in a human donor in good health. Some clones in this sample may be carry-over from other donors' samples. The specimen sequenced was naive CXCR3+ CD8+ T cells from blood. Described subset: CD45RO-CCR7+CD27+CD95- naive CD8+ T cells expressing CXCR3 (TNR3+).

The CDR3 sequence: CSARNSDLRIEAFF. V usage is TRBV20-1 and J usage is TRBJ1-1. The CDR3 has 14 residues. Germline V gives CDR1 DFQATT, CDR2 SNEGSKA (reference sequence).